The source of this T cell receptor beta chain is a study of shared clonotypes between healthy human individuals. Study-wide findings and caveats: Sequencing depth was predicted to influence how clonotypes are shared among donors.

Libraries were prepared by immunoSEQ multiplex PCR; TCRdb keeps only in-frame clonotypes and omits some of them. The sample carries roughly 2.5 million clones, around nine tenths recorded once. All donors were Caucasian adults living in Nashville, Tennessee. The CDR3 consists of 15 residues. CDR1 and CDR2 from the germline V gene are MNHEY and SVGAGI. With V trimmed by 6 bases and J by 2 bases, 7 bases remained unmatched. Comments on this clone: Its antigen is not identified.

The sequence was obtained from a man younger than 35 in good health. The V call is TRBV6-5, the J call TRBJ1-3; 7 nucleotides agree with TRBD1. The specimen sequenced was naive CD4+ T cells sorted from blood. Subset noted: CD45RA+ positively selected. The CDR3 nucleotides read TGTGCCAGCAGCTCGGACAGGCTCGCTGGAAACACCATATATTTT. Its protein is CASSSDRLAGNTIYF.